Listed here is a single TCR beta chain. This clonotype was counted a few times. Which antigen it targets is not known. There are no base qualities to consult, and no much larger clone falls within one base. The TCR beta CDR3 regions were amplified from the RNA transcripts. The TCR CDR3 was subjected to a first round of RT-PCR using the HTBI primer set and the Qiagen OneStep RT-PCR kit. Libraries were constructed in a second round of multiplex PCR, after which size selection and purification were carried out. The libraries were sequenced on an Illumina HiSeq2000 using paired-end 100 bp reads. On the authors' methods: SOAPnuke was used to process the raw data, with reads discarded if the reads contained adapters or uncalled bases, had a mean Phred below 15, or lacked an exact constant-primer or identifier match. COPE v1.2.5 was used to merge high-quality paired reads, and clonotypes were defined as unique nucleotide sequences. MiTCR v1.1 was used to align the clonotypes against IMGT TRBV, TRBD and TRBJ reference segments. Only V-J combinations with frequency above 0.0001, covering about 99% of repertoires, were analysed. The TCS score was defined as the ratio of F50 (clonal expansion) to E x V (chaos), calculated using BLOSUM62-based TCRdist between CDR3 peptides within each V-J. Welch's t-statistics and random forest reduced 500 to 650 V-J features to 13, which were used in a naive Bayes classifier (R e1071). The similarity between thyroid and blood repertoires was quantified using the Morisita-Horn index. Through fastp at Q25 and MiXCR, TCRdb rebuilt clones from the public reads, retaining in-frame beta chains. All rows with the same CDR3 protein become a single entry with the most common DNA and genes. For this entry, the V and J calls and clone size follow TCRdb and not the study's own pipeline. The sample data list hundreds of thousands of distinct CDR3 sequences, and 38% of these were observed just once. Approximately 8.7% of the sample comes from the top ten.

CDR1 and CDR2 were assigned from the germline V gene as SQVTM and ANQGSEA. Measured from the cysteine to the phenylalanine, the CDR3 is 13 residues long. The kept DNA is CDR3 alone, 39 bases in frame from the first base. V is shortened by 7 bases, J by 3 bases, and the region joining them spans 12 bases. These data are taken from a study of T cells in Graves' hyperthyroidism and ophthalmopathy (dated by TCRdb to between 2017 and 2020). Some background on the complete study: Peripheral blood samples were taken at the time of initial diagnosis, prior to any treatment. To identify TCR V-J signatures that set the groups apart, the researchers used a discovery cohort of more than 95 patients, made up of 40 to 45 with Graves' ophthalmopathy and about 60 with stable Graves' hyperthyroidism. Whether ophthalmopathy could be predicted prospectively was tested in an independent validation cohort made up of under 20 hyperthyroidism patients plus 17 patients who later progressed to ophthalmopathy. The roughly 90 discovery patients were divided at random into training and test sets in a 7:3 ratio. The study also compared thyroid tissue and blood T-cell repertoires from a handful of Graves' hyperthyroidism patients. Once sampling was done, hyperthyroidism patients were given methimazole at a starting dose of 30 mg daily, whereas ophthalmopathy patients were given high-dose intravenous methylprednisolone. The paper describes TCR Vbeta CDR3 sequencing of 135 peripheral blood samples, made up of 43 ophthalmopathy patients, approximately 73 hyperthyroidism patients and approximately 17 progressor patients.

A patient counted as having stable Graves' hyperthyroidism if no progression to ophthalmopathy occurred over 18 months of follow-up. Hyperthyroidism patients were newly diagnosed, with disease duration under 2 months, and aged 18 to 65 years. The study excluded patients with uncontrolled infections, other autoimmune diseases, pregnancy or lactation. Clinical symptoms, serum thyroxine and TRAb, thyroid ultrasound, and orbital computed tomography formed the basis for the diagnoses. PBMCs were isolated from about 10 ml of fresh peripheral blood by Ficoll-Paque density gradient centrifugation. Total RNA was extracted using Trizol reagent, and RNA quality was assessed on an Agilent 2100 Bioanalyzer. The investigation overall reported the following: Most expanded thyroid clonotypes (frequency above 0.001) were also found in blood, which suggests that blood repertoires may mirror thyroid immune responses. Sample size was not statistically predetermined, and investigators were not blinded to group allocation. During validation, the model predicted progression to ophthalmopathy a median of approximately 7 months ahead of onset, with more than 55% sensitivity and about 72% specificity. A model built on a 13 V-J signature distinguished ophthalmopathy from stable hyperthyroidism, reaching 87.88% sensitivity and under 84% specificity in cross-validation and 80%/75% in testing.

This clonotype was sampled from a man aged 18 to 30 with Graves' hyperthyroidism. Sequenced: blood. This sequence uses TRBV29-1 and TRBJ2-2; TRBD2 is possibly the D segment (5 matching bases). The CDR3 region reads CSAAKADTGELFF. The base sequence is TGCAGCGCCGCCAAAGCGGACACCGGGGAGCTGTTTTTT.